These 17 T cell receptor beta chains share one sample of origin, sequenced in a study of T-cell reconstitution after alpha-beta-depleted transplantation in children. Unique molecular identifiers featured in how the TCRbeta library was prepared. In TCRdb, the PCR reads were re-called with MiXCR into one record per CDR3 protein. The sample has around 300,000 distinct CDR3 sequences, 23% seen once. The sequencing here drew on PBMCs, mostly from graft donor cells, taken 180 days after TCRalphabeta/CD19-depleted stem cell transplant. These receptors were obtained from a male patient aged 10-17 years who had a stem cell transplant for acute lymphoblastic leukemia, so the T cells may come from the graft donor.

This clonotype appeared many times. The gene calls are TRBV5-1 and TRBJ2-6, with TRBD1 as a possible D gene (6 bases). With 4 bases removed from V and 3 bases from J, the gap between germline ends came to 11 bases. The CDR3 contains 15 residues. Germline loops: CDR1 SGHRS, CDR2 YFSETQ. The CDR3 is CASSSGQSGANVLTF. Written as DNA, the CDR3 is TGCGCCAGCAGCAGCGGACAGAGTGGGGCCAACGTCCTGACTTTC.

The sample holds a few counts of this clonotype. J is TRBJ2-2 and V is TRBV29-1, with 9 bases identical to TRBD2. CDR1 is SQVTM, CDR2 ANQGSEA, per germline. V dropped 6 bases and J dropped 5; count of bases not matched to a gene: 16. The CDR3 consists of 17 residues. The CDR3 region has the DNA TGCAGCGTCCGAGGAGGACGAGCGGGAGGAAATACCGGGGAGCTGTTTTTT. It yields the protein CSVRGGRAGGNTGELFF.

The V call is TRBV5-1, the J call TRBJ2-5, with D hard to call. This CDR3 spans 12 amino acids. Germline V gene sequence: CDR1 SGHRS, CDR2 YFSETQ. V was trimmed by 2 bases and J by 5 bases, leaving 7 bases between them. The CDR3 region is CASSFSEETQYF. The CDR3 DNA follows: TGCGCCAGCAGCTTTTCTGAGGAGACCCAGTACTTC.

This clonotype has only a few counts. This chain joins TRBV9 and TRBJ1-2, with TRBD1 as a possible D gene (5 bases). CDR3 length: 16 amino acids. Germline CDR1 reads SGDLS; CDR2 reads YYNGEE. Trimming left V 3 bases short and J 3 bases short, with 18 bases between. The CDR3 loop reads CASSGAGLFADYGYTF. The CDR3 bases are TGTGCCAGCAGCGGGGCAGGGCTTTTCGCTGACTATGGCTACACCTTC.

V is TRBV12-3 or TRBV12-4 and J is TRBJ2-1; 8 bases are shared with TRBD2. V gave up 5 bases and J gave up 15 bases; unmatched junction bases: 6. There are 11 residues in the CDR3. The CDR3 DNA is TGTGCCAGCAGTCCACTAGCGGTGCGGTTCTTC. This translates into CASSPLAVRFF.

CDR3 nucleotide sequence: TGCAGCGTTGAAGATTCCGGGACACTTAATGAAAAACTGTTTTTT. Amino acids: CSVEDSGTLNEKLFF. This chain joins TRBV29-1 and TRBJ1-4, with D possibly matching TRBD1 (6 bases). V was shortened by 0 bases and J by 4 bases, with 12 bases between the two germline ends. CDR3 length equals 15 residues. CDR1 is SQVTM and CDR2 is ANQGSEA in the germline V gene.

A few counts support this clonotype. The CDR3 DNA reads TGTGCCAGCAGCTTGGAACGGACAGGGAGGAATGAGCAGTTCTTC. Translated, it gives CASSLERTGRNEQFF. The V gene is TRBV7-8, the J gene TRBJ2-1; 8 nucleotides line up with TRBD1. J lost 7 bases, V lost 3 bases, and 8 bases had no gene match. The CDR3 sequence is 15 residues long. The germline V gene encodes CDR1 SGHVS and CDR2 FQNEAQ.

V usage is TRBV20-1 and J usage is TRBJ2-3; the D gene is possibly TRBD2 (5 bases). Trimming took 1 base from V and 1 from J, leaving 9 bases between them. The germline V gene has CDR1 DFQATT and CDR2 SNEGSKA (reference sequence). The CDR3 runs 14 residues. CDR3 in amino acids: CSARGFSGTDTQYF. CDR3 DNA sequence: TGCAGTGCTAGAGGGTTTAGCGGCACAGATACGCAGTATTTT.

CDR3 residues: CSGAGTGPNYGYTF. The CDR3 DNA is TGCAGCGGGGCCGGGACAGGGCCAAACTATGGCTACACCTTC. The J gene is TRBJ1-2, the V gene TRBV29-1; TRBD1 agrees at 9 bases. The CDR3 extends over 14 amino acids. Germline values: CDR1 SQVTM, CDR2 ANQGSEA. Trimming cost V 7 bases and J 2 bases; bases outside gene matches: 8.

V gene TRBV7-2 combines with J gene TRBJ2-1, with D perhaps assigned TRBD1 or TRBD2 (6 bases each). CDR1 and CDR2 from the germline V gene are SGHTA and FQGNSA. Trimming stripped 8 bases from V and 4 bases from J, with 18 bases between. The CDR3 consists of 15 residues. The CDR3 spells CASPKGGRPYNEQFF. In DNA, the CDR3 is TGTGCCAGCCCCAAGGGGGGCAGGCCTTACAATGAGCAGTTCTTC.

This clonotype was detected only a few times. The chain combines TRBV6-7 with TRBJ2-7, with 7 bases fitting TRBD1. TRBV6-7 has ORF status, its function being uncertain. V trimming: 10 bases; J trimming: 3 bases; junction bases outside the gene matches: 9. The CDR3 covers 13 residues. This CDR3 reads CAITGASDYEQYF. CDR3 nucleotide sequence: TGTGCCATCACAGGGGCCTCCGACTACGAGCAGTACTTC.

The J gene is TRBJ2-7, the V gene TRBV4-2; 12 bases line up with TRBD2. The CDR3 is made up of 21 amino acids. Germline V gives CDR1 LGHNA, CDR2 YNFKEQ. V was clipped by 0 bases and J by 2 bases; unmatched bases: 17. The CDR3 is CASSQERFIGLAGTRAYEQYF. In nucleotides, the CDR3 is TGTGCCAGCAGCCAAGAGCGGTTTATCGGACTAGCGGGAACAAGGGCCTACGAGCAGTACTTC.

V gene TRBV4-1 combines with J gene TRBJ2-1; D unresolved. V dropped 4 bases and J dropped 5 bases, with 12 bases sitting between them. Germline CDR1 reads MGHRA; CDR2 reads YSYEKL. This CDR3 is built from 14 residues. CDR3: CASSLVSVDNEQFF. For the CDR3, the DNA is TGCGCCAGCAGCCTCGTATCGGTCGACAATGAGCAGTTCTTC.

The chain joins TRBV27 to TRBJ2-7; 15 bases fit TRBD2. CDR3 length equals 16 residues. CDR1 and CDR2 from the germline V gene are MNHEY and SMNVEV (reference sequence). J gave up 4 bases and V 4 bases, and 5 bases lay outside the gene matches. For the CDR3, the DNA is TGTGCCAGCAGTTGTAACGGGACTAGCGGGAGGTACGAGCAGTACTTC. Protein product: CASSCNGTSGRYEQYF.

This clonotype was seen repeatedly, ten times or more. V gene TRBV19 combines with J gene TRBJ2-6; a weak D match, TRBD1 (5 bases). V was trimmed by 7 bases and J by 6 bases, leaving 10 bases between them. The CDR3 consists of 13 residues. The germline V gene has CDR1 LNHDA and CDR2 SQIVND (reference sequence). The CDR3 spells CASNPGLANVLTF. The CDR3 region has the DNA TGTGCCAGTAACCCAGGGCTGGCCAACGTCCTGACTTTC.

The J gene is TRBJ1-4, the V gene TRBV7-9; D remains unclear. There are 12 residues in the CDR3. Trimming left V 8 bases short and J 11 bases short, with 15 bases between. Germline CDR1 is SEHNR and CDR2 is FQNEAQ (reference sequence). As DNA, the CDR3 is TGTGCCAGCGGGTTGGAGCCTAACAAACTGTTTTTT. Residues: CASGLEPNKLFF.

The rearrangement links TRBV19 to TRBJ2-5, with a tentative D call TRBD1 (5 bases). Germline CDR1 is LNHDA and CDR2 is SQIVND (reference sequence). Between the trimmed V and J ends, which lost 3 bases and 5 bases, there was a span of 16 bases. The CDR3 is 15 residues long. CDR3 region: CASSIGAAPRETQYF. The CDR3, as DNA: TGTGCCAGTAGTATTGGGGCAGCACCGAGGGAGACCCAGTACTTC. The full variable domain, rest sourced from reference TRBV19 and TRBJ2-5, is DGGITQSPKYLFRKEGQNVTLSCEQNLNHDAMYWYRQDPGQGLRLIYYSQIVNDFQKGDIAEGYSVSREKKESFPLTVTSAQKNPTAFYLCASSIGAAPRETQYFGPGTRLLVL.